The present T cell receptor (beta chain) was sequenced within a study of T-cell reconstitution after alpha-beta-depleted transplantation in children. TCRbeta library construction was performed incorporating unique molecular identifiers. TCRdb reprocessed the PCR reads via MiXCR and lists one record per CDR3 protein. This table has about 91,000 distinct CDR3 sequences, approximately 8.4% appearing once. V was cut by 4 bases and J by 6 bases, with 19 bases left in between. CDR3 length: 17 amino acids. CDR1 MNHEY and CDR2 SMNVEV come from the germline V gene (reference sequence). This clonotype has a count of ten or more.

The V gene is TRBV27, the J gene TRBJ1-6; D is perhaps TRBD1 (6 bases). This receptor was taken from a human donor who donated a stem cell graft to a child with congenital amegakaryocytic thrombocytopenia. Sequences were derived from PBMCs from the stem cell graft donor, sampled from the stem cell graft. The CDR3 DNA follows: TGTGCCAGCAGTTCCTCGAGGGGGGGCACGGGTAATTCACCCCTCCACTTT. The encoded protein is CASSSSRGGTGNSPLHF.